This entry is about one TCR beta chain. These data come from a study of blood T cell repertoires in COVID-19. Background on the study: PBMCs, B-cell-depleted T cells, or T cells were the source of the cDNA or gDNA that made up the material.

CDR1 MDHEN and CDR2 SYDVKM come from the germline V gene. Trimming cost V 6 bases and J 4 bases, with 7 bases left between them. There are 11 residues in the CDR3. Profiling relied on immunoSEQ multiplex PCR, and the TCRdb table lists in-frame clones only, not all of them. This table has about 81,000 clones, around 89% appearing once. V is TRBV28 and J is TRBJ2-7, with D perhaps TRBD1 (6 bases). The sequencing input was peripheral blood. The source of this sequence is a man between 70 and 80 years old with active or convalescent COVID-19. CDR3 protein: CASRQGYEQYF. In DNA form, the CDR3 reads TGTGCCAGCAGACAGGGATACGAGCAGTACTTC.